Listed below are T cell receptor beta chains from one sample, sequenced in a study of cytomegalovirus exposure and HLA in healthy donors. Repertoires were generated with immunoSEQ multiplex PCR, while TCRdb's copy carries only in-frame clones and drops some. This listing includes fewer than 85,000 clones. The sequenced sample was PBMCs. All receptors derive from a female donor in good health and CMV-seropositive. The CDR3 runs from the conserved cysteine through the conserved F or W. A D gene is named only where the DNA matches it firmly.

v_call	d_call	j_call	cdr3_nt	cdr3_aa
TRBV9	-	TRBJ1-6	TGTGCCAGCAGCGCAGGGAATTCACCTCTCCACTTT	CASSAGNSPLHF
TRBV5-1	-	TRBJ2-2	TGCGCCAGCAGCTTGGCGAACAGGCGTTGGACCGGGGAGCTGTTTTTT	CASSLANRRWTGELFF
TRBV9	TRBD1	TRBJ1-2	TGTGCCAGCAGCCCCCGGACAGGGGCGTATGGCTACACCTTC	CASSPRTGAYGYTF
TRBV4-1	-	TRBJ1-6	TGCGCCAGCAGCCAAGATCGCCTCTTCGGACAGTATAATTCACCCCTCCACTTT	CASSQDRLFGQYNSPLHF
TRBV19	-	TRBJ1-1	TGTGCCAGCGAACCTTACCGGGGCCGGGGGGACACTGAAGCTTTCTTT	CASEPYRGRGDTEAFF
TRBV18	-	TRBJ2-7	TGTGCCAGCTCACCACTTCGGAGCGCCTACGAGCAGTACTTC	CASSPLRSAYEQYF
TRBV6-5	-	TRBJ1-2	TGTGCCAGCAGTCACGAACCCCGGGGCTATGGCTACACCTTC	CASSHEPRGYGYTF
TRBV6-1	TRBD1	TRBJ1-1	TGTGCCAGCAGTGAGGCAGGGGGGAACACTGAAGCTTTCTTT	CASSEAGGNTEAFF
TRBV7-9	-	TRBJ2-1	TGTGCCAGCAGCTCCCGGGAGTCTTACAATGAGCAGTTCTTC	CASSSRESYNEQFF
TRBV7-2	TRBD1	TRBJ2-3	TGTGCCAGCAGCCCTGAACTGACAGGGGTTGGAGATACGCAGTATTTT	CASSPELTGVGDTQYF
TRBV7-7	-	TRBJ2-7	TGTGCTAGCAGCTTATTTCCAGGGGCGGCCTACGAGCAGTACTTC	CASSLFPGAAYEQYF
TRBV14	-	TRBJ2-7	TGTGCCAGCAGTACAGGGTTGCTCTCCTACGAGCAGTACTTC	CASSTGLLSYEQYF
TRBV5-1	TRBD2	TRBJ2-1	TGCGCCAGCAGCTTGGGGTCCGGACTAGCGGGAGACAATGAGCAGTTCTTC	CASSLGSGLAGDNEQFF
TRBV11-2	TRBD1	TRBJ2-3	TGTGCCAGCAGCTCACAGGGGGCGATGGGCGATACGCAGTATTTT	CASSSQGAMGDTQYF
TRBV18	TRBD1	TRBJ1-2	TGTGCCAGCTCACCCCAGGGACAGGGGGCGCGGGGCTACACCTTC	CASSPQGQGARGYTF
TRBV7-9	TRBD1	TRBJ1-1	TGTGCCAGCAGCTTAACAGGGGTTGGCACTGAAGCTTTCTTT	CASSLTGVGTEAFF
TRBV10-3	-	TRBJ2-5	TGTGCCATCAGTGGCCAGGCCAGCTCCCAAGAGACCCAGTACTTC	CAISGQASSQETQYF
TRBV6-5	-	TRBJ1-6	TGTGCCAGCAGTTACGGGATTGGTGGGGCCTCACCCCTCCACTTT	CASSYGIGGASPLHF
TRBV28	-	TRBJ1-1	TGTGCCAGCAGTTTAGCTAGCTGGGCTTTCTTT	CASSLASWAFF
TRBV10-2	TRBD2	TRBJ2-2	TGCGCCAGCAGTGAGACTAGCGGGGCTGGGGAGCTGTTTTTT	CASSETSGAGELFF
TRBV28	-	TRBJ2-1	TGTGCCAGCAGTTTAATTCTAGTCAGTCAGTTCTTC	CASSLILVSQFF
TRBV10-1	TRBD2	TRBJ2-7	TGCGCCAGCAGTGAGAGTAGGGGCGGGAGCCCTCGAGGAAGGGAGCAGTACTTC	CASSESRGGSPRGREQYF
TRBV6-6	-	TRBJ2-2	TGTGCCAGCAGCCCCTCGGGATTGGGGACCGGGGAGCTGTTTTTT	CASSPSGLGTGELFF
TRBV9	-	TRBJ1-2	TGTGCCAGCAGCGTGTCTTCCCAGGACAGTTTTAACTATGGCTACACCTTC	CASSVSSQDSFNYGYTF
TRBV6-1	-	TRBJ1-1	TGTGCCAGCAGTGAACGGGGGTTCACTGAAGCTTTCTTT	CASSERGFTEAFF
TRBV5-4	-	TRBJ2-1	TGTGCCAGCAGCTTGGTGACTAATGAGCAGTTCTTC	CASSLVTNEQFF
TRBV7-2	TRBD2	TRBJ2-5	TGTGCCAGCAGCGTAGCGCCGACTAGCGGGAACCGATGGGCCCAGTACTTC	CASSVAPTSGNRWAQYF
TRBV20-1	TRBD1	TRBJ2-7	TGCACCCTCCGTGACAGGGTAGAGCAGTACTTC	CTLRDRVEQYF
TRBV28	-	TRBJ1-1	TGTGCCAGCAGAACATCGCTGAACACTGAAGCTTTCTTT	CASRTSLNTEAFF
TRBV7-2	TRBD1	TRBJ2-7	TGTGCCAGCAGCCCTAGACAGGGGGGGAGCTACGAGCAGTACTTC	CASSPRQGGSYEQYF
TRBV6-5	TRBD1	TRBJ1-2	TGTGCCAGCAGTTACACTCAGGGGGCGGGCTACACCTTC	CASSYTQGAGYTF
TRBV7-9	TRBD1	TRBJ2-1	TGTGCCAGCAGCCAAACGACAGGGTCCAACAATGAGCAGTTCTTC	CASSQTTGSNNEQFF
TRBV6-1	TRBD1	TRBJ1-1	TGTGCCAGCAGTGAAAGGAGGGGGCTTAGGGACACTGAAGCTTTCTTT	CASSERRGLRDTEAFF
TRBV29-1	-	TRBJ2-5	TGCAGCGTAGCGGACAGCCAAGAGACCCAGTACTTC	CSVADSQETQYF
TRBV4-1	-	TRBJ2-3	TGCGCCAGCAGCCAAGCAGGGGGCACAGATACGCAGTATTTT	CASSQAGGTDTQYF
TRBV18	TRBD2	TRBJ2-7	TGTGCCAGCTCCCCCGGACTAGTCCACGAGCAGTACTTC	CASSPGLVHEQYF
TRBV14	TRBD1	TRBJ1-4	TGTGCCAGCAGTCTACAGGGGCACAATGAAAAACTGTTTTTT	CASSLQGHNEKLFF
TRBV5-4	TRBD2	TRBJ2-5	TGTGCCAGCCGCGGCGGGGGGGAACAAGAGACCCAGTACTTC	CASRGGGEQETQYF
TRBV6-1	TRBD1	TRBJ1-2	TGTGCCAGCAGTGACTCGACAGGGGTTGGCTACACCTTC	CASSDSTGVGYTF
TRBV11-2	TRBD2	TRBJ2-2	TGTGCCAGCAGCTTGACTAGCGGGGGGGCCCCCGGGGAGCTGTTTTTT	CASSLTSGGAPGELFF
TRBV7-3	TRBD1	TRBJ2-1	TGTGCCAGCAGGGGGACAGATTACAATGAGCAGTTCTTC	CASRGTDYNEQFF
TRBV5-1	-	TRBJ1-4	TGCGCCAGCAGGGCCCTCGCAACTAATGAAAAACTGTTTTTT	CASRALATNEKLFF